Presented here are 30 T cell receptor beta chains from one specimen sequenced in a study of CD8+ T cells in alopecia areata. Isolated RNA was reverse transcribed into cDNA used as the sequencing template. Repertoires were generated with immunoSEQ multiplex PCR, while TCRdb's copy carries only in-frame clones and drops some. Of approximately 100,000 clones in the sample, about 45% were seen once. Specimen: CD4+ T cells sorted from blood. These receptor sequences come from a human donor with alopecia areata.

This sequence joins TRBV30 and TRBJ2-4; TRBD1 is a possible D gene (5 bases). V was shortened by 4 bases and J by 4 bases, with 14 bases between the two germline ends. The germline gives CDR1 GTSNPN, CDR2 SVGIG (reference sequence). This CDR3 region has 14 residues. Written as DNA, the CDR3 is TGTGCCTGGACTACCAAGGGGCCTAAAAACATTCAGTACTTC. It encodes CAWTTKGPKNIQYF.

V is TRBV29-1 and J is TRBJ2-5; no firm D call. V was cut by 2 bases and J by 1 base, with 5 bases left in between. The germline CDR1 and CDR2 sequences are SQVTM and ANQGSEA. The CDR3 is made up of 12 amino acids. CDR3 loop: CSVEPGQETQYF. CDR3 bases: TGCAGCGTTGAACCCGGCCAAGAGACCCAGTACTTC.

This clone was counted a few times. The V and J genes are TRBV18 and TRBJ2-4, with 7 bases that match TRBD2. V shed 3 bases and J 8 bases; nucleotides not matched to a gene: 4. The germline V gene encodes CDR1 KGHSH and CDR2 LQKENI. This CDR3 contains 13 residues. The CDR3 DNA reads TGTGCCAGCTCACCCCGGGGGGTCGACATTCAGTACTTC. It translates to CASSPRGVDIQYF.

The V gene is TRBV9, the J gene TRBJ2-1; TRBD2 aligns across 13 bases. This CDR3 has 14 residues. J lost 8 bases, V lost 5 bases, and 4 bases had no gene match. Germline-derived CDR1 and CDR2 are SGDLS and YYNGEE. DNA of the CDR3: TGTGCCAGCAGTGGGACTAGCGGGAAGGATGAGCAGTTCTTC. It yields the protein CASSGTSGKDEQFF.

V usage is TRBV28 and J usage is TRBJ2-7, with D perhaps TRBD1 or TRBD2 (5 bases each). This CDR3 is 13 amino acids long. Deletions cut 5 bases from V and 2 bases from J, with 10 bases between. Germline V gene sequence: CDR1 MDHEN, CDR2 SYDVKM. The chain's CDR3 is CASSAGAAYEQYF. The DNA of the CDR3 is TGTGCCAGCAGTGCCGGGGCTGCCTACGAGCAGTACTTC. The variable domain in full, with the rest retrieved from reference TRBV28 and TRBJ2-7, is DVKVTQSSRYLVKRTGEKVFLECVQDMDHENMFWYRQDPGLGLRLIYFSYDVKMKEKGDIPEGYSVSREKKERFSLILESASTNQTSMYLCASSAGAAYEQYFGPGTRLTVT.

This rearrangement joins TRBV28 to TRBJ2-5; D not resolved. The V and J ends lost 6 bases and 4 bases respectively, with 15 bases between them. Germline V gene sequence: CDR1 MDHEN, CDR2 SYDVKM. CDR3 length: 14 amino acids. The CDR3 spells CASSPFKARETQYF. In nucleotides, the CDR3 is TGTGCCAGCAGCCCCTTTAAGGCCCGAGAGACCCAGTACTTC.

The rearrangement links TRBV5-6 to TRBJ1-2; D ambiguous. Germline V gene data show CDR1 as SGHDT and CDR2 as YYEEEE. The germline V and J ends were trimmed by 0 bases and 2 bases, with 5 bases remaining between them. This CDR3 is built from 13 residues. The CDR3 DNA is TGTGCCAGCAGCTTGGGGGAGAACTATGGCTACACCTTC. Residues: CASSLGENYGYTF.

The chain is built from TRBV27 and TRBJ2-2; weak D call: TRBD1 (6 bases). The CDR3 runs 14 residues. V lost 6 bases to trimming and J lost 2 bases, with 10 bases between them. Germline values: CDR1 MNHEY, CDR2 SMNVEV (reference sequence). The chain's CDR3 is CASRTDSNTGELFF. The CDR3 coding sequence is TGTGCCAGCAGGACGGACAGTAACACCGGGGAGCTGTTTTTT.

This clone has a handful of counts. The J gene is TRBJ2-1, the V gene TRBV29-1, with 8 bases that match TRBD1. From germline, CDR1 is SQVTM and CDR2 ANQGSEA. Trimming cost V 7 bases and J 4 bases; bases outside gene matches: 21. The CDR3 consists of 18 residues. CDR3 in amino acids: CSAPDGQGLSGRYNEQFF. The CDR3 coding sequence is TGCAGCGCTCCCGACGGACAGGGTCTCTCGGGCCGATACAATGAGCAGTTCTTC.

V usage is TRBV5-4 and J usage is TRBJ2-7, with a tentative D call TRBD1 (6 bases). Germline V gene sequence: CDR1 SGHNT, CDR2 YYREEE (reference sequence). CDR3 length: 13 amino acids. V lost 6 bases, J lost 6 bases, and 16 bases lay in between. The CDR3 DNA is TGTGCCAGCAACCGGGACAACGGCGGCGAGCAGTACTTC. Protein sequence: CASNRDNGGEQYF.

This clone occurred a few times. In DNA form, the CDR3 reads TGCAGCGTCGGGGGGGTCATGAACACTGAAGCTTTCTTT. Translating it yields CSVGGVMNTEAFF. The chain is built from TRBV29-1 and TRBJ1-1, with a tentative D call TRBD1 (5 bases). V lost 6 bases and J lost 0, with 11 bases in between. The germline CDR1 and CDR2 sequences are SQVTM and ANQGSEA. The CDR3 has 13 amino acids.

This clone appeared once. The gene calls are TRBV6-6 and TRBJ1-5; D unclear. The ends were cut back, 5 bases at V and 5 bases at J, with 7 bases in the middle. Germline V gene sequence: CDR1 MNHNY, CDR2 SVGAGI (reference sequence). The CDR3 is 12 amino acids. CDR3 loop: CASSVRDQPQHF. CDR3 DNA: TGTGCCAGCAGTGTGAGAGATCAGCCCCAGCATTTT.

The CDR3, as DNA: TGTGCCTGGAGGGATCCTTCGGACGGCACAGGTCAGCCCCAGCATTTT. This sequence encodes CAWRDPSDGTGQPQHF. This chain uses TRBV30 with TRBJ1-5; D perhaps matches TRBD1 (5 bases). Trimming cost V 3 bases and J 6 bases, with 21 bases left between them. The V gene's germline CDR1 is GTSNPN and CDR2 SVGIG (reference sequence). The CDR3 is 16 residues long.

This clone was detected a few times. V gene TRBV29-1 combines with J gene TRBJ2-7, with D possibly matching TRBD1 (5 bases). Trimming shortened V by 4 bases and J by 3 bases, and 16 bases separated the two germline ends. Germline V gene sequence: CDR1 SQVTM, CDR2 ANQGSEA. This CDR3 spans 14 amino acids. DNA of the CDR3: TGCAGCGTTGCCTTGGGGCCTAGATACTACGAGCAGTACTTC. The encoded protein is CSVALGPRYYEQYF.

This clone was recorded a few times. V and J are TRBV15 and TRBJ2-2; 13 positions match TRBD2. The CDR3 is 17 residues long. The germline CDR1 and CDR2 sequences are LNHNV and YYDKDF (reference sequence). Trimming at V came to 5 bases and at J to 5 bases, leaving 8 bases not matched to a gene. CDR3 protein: CATSPRLAGGRTGELFF. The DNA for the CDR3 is TGTGCCACCAGCCCAAGACTAGCGGGAGGTCGGACCGGGGAGCTGTTTTTT.

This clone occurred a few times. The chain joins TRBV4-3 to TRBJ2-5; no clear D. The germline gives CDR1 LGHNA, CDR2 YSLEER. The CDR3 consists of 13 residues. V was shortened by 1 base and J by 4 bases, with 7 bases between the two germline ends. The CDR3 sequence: CASSQGVRETQYF. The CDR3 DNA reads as TGCGCCAGCAGCCAAGGAGTCCGAGAGACCCAGTACTTC.

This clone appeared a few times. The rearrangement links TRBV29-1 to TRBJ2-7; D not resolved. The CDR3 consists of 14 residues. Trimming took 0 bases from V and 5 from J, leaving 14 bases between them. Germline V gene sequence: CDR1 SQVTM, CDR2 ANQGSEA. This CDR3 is CSVEEWPIGDEQYF. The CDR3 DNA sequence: TGCAGCGTTGAAGAATGGCCCATTGGGGACGAGCAGTACTTC.

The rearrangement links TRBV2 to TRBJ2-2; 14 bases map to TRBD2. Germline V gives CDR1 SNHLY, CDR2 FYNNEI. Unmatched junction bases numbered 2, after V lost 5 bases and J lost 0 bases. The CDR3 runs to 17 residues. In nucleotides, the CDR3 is TGTGCCAGCAGTCGGGGACTAGCGGGGGCGAACACCGGGGAGCTGTTTTTT. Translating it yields CASSRGLAGANTGELFF.

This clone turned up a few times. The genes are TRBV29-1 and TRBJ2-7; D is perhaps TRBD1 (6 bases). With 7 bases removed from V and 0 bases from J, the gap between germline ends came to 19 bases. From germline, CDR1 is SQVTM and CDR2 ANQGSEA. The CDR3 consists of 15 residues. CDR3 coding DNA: TGCAGCGACAATCTGCGAGGGGGTCCCTCCTACGAGCAGTACTTC. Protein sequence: CSDNLRGGPSYEQYF.

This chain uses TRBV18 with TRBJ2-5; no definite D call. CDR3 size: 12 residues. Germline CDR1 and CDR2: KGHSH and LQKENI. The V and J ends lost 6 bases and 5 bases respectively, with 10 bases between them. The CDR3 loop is CASSTMGETQYF. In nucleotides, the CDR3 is TGTGCCAGCTCTACCATGGGCGAGACCCAGTACTTC.

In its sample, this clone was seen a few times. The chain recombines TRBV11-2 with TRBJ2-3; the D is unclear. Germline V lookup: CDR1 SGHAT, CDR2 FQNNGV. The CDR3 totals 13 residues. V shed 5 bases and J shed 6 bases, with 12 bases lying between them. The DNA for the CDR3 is TGTGCCAGCAGCCCGGGCCCCCTGGATACGCAGTATTTT. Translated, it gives CASSPGPLDTQYF.

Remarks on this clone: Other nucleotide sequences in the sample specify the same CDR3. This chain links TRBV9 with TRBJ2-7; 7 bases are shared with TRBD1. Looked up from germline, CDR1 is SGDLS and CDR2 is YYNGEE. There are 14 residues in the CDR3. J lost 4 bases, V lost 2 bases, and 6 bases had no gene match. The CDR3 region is CASSVGTASYEQYF. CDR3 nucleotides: TGTGCCAGCAGCGTCGGGACAGCCTCTTACGAGCAGTACTTC.

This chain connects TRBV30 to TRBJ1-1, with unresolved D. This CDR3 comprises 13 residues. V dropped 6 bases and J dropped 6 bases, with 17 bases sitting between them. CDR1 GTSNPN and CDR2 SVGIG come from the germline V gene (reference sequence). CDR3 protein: CACSARYPSEAFF. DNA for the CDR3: TGTGCCTGTTCAGCCAGGTATCCCTCTGAAGCTTTCTTT.

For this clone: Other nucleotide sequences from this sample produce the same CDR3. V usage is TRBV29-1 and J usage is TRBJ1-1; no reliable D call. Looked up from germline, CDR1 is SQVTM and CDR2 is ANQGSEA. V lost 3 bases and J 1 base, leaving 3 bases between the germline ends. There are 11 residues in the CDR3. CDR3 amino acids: CSVETNTEAFF. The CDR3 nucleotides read TGCAGCGTTGAGACGAACACTGAAGCTTTCTTT. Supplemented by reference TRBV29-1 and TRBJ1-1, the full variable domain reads SAVISQKPSRDICQRGTSLTIQCQVDSQVTMMFWYRQQPGQSLTLIATANQGSEATYESGFVIDKFPISRPNLTFSTLTVSNMSPEDSSIYLCSVETNTEAFFGQGTRLTVV.

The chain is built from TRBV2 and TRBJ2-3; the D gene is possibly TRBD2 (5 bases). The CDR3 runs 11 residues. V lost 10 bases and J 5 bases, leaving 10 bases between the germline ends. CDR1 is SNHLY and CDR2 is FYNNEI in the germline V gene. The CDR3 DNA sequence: TGTGCCACCCGTCGGGAAGATACGCAGTATTTT. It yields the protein CATRREDTQYF.

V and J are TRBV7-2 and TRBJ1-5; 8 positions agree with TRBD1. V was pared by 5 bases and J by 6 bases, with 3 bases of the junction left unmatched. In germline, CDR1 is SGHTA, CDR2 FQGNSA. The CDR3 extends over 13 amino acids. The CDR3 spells CASSTDRAQPQHF. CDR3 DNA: TGTGCCAGCAGCACGGACAGGGCTCAGCCCCAGCATTTT.

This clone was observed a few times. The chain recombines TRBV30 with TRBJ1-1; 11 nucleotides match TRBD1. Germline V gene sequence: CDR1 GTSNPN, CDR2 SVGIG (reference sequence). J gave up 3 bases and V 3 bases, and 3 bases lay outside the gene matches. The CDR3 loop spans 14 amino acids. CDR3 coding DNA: TGTGCCTGGAGGGGGGACAGGGGGGACACTGAAGCTTTCTTT. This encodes CAWRGDRGDTEAFF. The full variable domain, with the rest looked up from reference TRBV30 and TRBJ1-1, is SQTIHQWPATLVQPVGSPLSLECTVEGTSNPNLYWYRQAAGRGLQLLFYSVGIGQISSEVPQNLSASRPQDRQFILSSKKLLLSDSGFYLCAWRGDRGDTEAFFGQGTRLTVV.

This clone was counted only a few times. The CDR3 is CASSNSDRPYEQYF. The CDR3, as DNA: TGTGCCAGCAGTAACTCCGACAGGCCCTACGAGCAGTACTTC. The chain has TRBV27 and TRBJ2-7; D perhaps matches TRBD1 (6 bases). The CDR3 length is 14 residues. CDR1 is MNHEY, CDR2 SMNVEV, per germline (reference sequence). V was pared by 5 bases and J by 2 bases, with 13 bases between.

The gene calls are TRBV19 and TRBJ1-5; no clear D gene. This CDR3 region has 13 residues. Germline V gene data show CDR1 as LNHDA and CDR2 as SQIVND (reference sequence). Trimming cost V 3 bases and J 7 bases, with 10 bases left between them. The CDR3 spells CASSIGAGQPQHF. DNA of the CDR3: TGTGCCAGTAGTATCGGAGCGGGACAGCCCCAGCATTTT.

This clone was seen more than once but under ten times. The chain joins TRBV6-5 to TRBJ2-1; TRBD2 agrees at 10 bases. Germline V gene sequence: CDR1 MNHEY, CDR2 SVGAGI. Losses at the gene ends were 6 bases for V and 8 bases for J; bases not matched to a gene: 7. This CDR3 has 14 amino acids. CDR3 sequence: CASSRSGGGDEQFF. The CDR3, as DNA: TGTGCCAGCAGCCGGAGCGGGGGGGGCGATGAGCAGTTCTTC.